This T cell receptor (beta chain) appears in the sequencing data of a study of blood T cells in healthy people across ages. The CDR3 covers 17 residues. Between the trimmed V and J ends, which lost 2 bases and 0 bases, there was a span of 11 bases. CDR1 is SEHNR, CDR2 FQNEAQ, per germline (reference sequence). The sample holds a few counts of this clonotype. With a J-beta primer mix and a sample-barcoded 5' primer, a second PCR ran about 7 to 11 cycles. TCRdb reprocessed the 5' RACE reads via MiXCR and lists one record per CDR3 protein. This table has about 650,000 distinct CDR3 sequences, roughly half appearing once.

This chain links TRBV7-9 with TRBJ2-6; D gene unclear. The clonotype originates from a woman of 80 years or more in good health. Sequences were obtained from blood. The CDR3 nucleotides read TGTGCCAGCAGCTTATCCGAGTGGAGCTCTGGGGCCAACGTCCTGACTTTC. This sequence encodes CASSLSEWSSGANVLTF. Using reference TRBV7-9 and TRBJ2-6 for the parts outside the CDR3, the full variable domain is DTGVSQNPRHKITKRGQNVTFRCDPISEHNRLYWYRQTLGQGPEFLTYFQNEAQLEKSRLLSDRFSAERPKGSFSTLEIQRTEQGDSAMYLCASSLSEWSSGANVLTFGAGSRLTVL.